This T cell receptor beta chain originates from a study of T cell responses to AZD1222 COVID-19 vaccine. Assay: immunoSEQ multiplex PCR; the TCRdb copy retains only in-frame clones and omits some. The sample has more than 120,000 clones; around 84% are singletons. Study results and limitations: Vaccine-related CD4 TCRs covered spike, predominating at 160-218 and 743-854.

V lost 2 bases and J lost 4, with 9 bases in between. This CDR3 has 14 amino acids. CDR1 is MNHEY and CDR2 is SVGAGI in the germline V gene. A remark on this clone: Its specificity is not known.

The genes are TRBV6-5 and TRBJ1-5; maybe TRBD1 (5 bases). The sequence was collected from an adult who received the AZD1222 COVID-19 vaccine. Sequences were derived from peripheral blood, sampled 28 days after the second AZD1222 dose. The CDR3 DNA reads as TGTGCCAGCAGTTACCGCCAGGGTAATCAGCCCCAGCATTTT. It specifies CASSYRQGNQPQHF.